This entry concerns a single T cell receptor beta chain. Its antigen is not known. The entry originates in a study of T-cell memory formation after mild COVID-19. General study points: Contracting CD4+ clones were located mainly in CM and EM, and CD8+ clones in EMRA.

TCRdb re-called the 5' RACE reads through MiXCR, storing one row per CDR3 protein. The profile shows approximately 560,000 distinct CDR3 sequences, about 18% of them singletons. V shed 0 bases and J 7 bases; nucleotides not matched to a gene: 6. Germline CDR1 LGHNA, CDR2 YSLEER. The CDR3 totals 15 residues. The sequenced material came from PBMCs or a T cell subset sorted from them (not recorded which). The V call is TRBV4-3, the J call TRBJ2-1, with 7 bases aligning to TRBD2. The source is an adult woman who had mild COVID-19 (a few samples of this study predate the infection). Cell type and time point are not known. The CDR3 is CASSQELAIENEQFF. The DNA of the CDR3 is TGCGCCAGCAGCCAAGAACTAGCGATCGAAAATGAGCAGTTCTTC.